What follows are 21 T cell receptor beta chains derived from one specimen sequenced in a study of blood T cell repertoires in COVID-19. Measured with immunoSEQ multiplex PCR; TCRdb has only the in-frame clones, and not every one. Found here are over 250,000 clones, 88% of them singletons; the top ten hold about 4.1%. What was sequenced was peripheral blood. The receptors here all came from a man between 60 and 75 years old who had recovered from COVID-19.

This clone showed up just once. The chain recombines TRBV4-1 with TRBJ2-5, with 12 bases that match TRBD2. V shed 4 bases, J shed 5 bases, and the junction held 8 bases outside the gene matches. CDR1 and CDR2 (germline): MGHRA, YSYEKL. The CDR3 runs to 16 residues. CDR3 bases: TGCGCCAGCAGCCCTCCTAGCGGGGGGGACGGCGAGACCCAGTACTTC. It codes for CASSPPSGGDGETQYF.

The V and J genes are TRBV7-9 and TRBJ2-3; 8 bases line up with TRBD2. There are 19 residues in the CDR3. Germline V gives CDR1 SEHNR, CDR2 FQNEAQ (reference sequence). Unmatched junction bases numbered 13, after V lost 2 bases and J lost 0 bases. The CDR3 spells CASSLYMGRGGRSTDTQYF. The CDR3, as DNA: TGTGCCAGCAGCTTATATATGGGACGGGGGGGCCGCAGCACAGATACGCAGTATTTT.

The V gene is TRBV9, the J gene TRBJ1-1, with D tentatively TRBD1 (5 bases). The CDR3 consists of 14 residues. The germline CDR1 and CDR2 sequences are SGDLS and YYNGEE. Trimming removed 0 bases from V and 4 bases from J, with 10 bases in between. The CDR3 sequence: CASSVATGGTEAFF. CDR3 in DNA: TGTGCCAGCAGCGTAGCCACGGGGGGCACTGAAGCTTTCTTT.

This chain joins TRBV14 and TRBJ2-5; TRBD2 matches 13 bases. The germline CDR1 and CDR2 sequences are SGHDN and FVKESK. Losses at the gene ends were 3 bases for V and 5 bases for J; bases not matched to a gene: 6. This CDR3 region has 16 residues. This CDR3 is CASSHGLAGAMETQYF. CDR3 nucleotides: TGTGCCAGCAGCCATGGACTAGCGGGGGCCATGGAGACCCAGTACTTC.

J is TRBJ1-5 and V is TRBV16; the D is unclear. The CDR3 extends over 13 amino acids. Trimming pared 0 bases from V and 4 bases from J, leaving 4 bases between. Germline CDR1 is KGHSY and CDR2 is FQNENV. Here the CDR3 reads CASSQSLNQPQHF. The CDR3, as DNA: TGTGCCAGCAGCCAATCTCTAAATCAGCCCCAGCATTTT.

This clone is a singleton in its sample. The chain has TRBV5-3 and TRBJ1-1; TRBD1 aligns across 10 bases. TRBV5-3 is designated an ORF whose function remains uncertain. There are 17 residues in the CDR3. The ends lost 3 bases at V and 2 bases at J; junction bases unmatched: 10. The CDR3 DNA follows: TGTGCCAGAAGCTACCACCGGGACAGGGGAACCAACACTGAAGCTTTCTTT. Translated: CARSYHRDRGTNTEAFF.

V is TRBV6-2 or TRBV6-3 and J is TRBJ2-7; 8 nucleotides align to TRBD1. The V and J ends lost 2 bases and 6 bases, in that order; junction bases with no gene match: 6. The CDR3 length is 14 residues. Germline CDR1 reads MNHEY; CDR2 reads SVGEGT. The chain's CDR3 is CASSYPDRGGEQYF. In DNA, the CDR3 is TGTGCCAGCAGTTACCCTGACAGGGGCGGCGAGCAGTACTTC.

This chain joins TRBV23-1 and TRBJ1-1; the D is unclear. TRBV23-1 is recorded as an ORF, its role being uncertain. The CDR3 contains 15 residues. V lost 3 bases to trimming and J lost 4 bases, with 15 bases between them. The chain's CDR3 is CASSQPRRGRTEAFF. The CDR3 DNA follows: TGCGCCAGCAGTCAGCCTAGGCGAGGTCGCACTGAAGCTTTCTTT.

The CDR3 DNA follows: TGTGCCACCAGTGTAGAGGGTCACACAGATACGCAGTATTTT. Its protein product is CATSVEGHTDTQYF. V gene TRBV24-1 combines with J gene TRBJ2-3, with D perhaps TRBD2 (5 bases). The CDR3 has 14 amino acids. V dropped 5 bases and J dropped 2 bases, with 10 bases sitting between them. From germline, CDR1 is KGHDR and CDR2 SFDVKD.

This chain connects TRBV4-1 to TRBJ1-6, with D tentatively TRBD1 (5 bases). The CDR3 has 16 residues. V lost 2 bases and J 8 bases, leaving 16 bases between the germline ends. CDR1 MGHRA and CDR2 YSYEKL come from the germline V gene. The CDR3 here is CASSQPGTAQDSPLHF. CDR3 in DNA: TGCGCCAGCAGCCAACCGGGGACTGCCCAGGATTCACCCCTCCACTTT.

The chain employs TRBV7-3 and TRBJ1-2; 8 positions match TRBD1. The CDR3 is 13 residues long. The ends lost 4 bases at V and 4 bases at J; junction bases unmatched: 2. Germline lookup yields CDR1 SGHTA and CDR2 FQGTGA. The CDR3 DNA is TGTGCCAGCAGCTACGGACAGGGCTATGGCTACACCTTC. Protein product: CASSYGQGYGYTF.

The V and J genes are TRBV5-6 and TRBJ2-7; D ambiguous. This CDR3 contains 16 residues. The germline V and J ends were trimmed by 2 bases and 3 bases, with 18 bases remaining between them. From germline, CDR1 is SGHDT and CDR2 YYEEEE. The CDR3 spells CASSFTRLSNNYEQYF. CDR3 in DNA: TGTGCCAGCAGCTTTACCAGGTTGTCGAATAACTACGAGCAGTACTTC. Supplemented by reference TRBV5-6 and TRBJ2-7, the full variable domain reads DAGVTQSPTHLIKTRGQQVTLRCSPKSGHDTVSWYQQALGQGPQFIFQYYEEEERQRGNFPDRFSGHQFPNYSSELNVNALLLGDSALYLCASSFTRLSNNYEQYFGPGTRLTVT.

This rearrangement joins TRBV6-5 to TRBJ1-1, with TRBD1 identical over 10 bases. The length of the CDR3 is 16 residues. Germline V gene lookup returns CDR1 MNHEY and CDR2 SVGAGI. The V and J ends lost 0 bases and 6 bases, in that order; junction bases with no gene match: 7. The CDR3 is CASSYSTLGTGAEAFF. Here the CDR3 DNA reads TGTGCCAGCAGTTACTCGACCCTTGGGACAGGGGCTGAAGCTTTCTTT.

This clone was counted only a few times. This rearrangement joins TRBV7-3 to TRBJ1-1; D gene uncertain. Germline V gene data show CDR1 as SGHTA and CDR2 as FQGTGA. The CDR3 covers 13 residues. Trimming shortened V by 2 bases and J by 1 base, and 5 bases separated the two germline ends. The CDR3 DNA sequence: TGTGCCAGCAGCTTACAGGCGAACACTGAAGCTTTCTTT. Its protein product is CASSLQANTEAFF.

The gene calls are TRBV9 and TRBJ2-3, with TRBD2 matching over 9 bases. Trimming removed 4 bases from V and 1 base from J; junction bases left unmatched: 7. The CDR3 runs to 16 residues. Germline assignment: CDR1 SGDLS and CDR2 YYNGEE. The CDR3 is CASSPVAGAGTDTQYF. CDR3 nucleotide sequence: TGTGCCAGCAGCCCAGTAGCGGGGGCCGGCACAGATACGCAGTATTTT. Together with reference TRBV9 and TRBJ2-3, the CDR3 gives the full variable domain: DSGVTQTPKHLITATGQRVTLRCSPRSGDLSVYWYQQSLDQGLQFLIQYYNGEERAKGNILERFSAQQFPDLHSELNLSSLELGDSALYFCASSPVAGAGTDTQYFGPGTRLTVL.

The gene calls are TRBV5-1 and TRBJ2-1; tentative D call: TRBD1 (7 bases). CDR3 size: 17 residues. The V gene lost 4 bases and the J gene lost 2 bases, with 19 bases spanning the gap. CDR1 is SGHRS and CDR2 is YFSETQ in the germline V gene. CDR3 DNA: TGCGCCAGCAGCCCCCGACAGGGAGGCCGTACCTACAATGAGCAGTTCTTC. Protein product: CASSPRQGGRTYNEQFF.

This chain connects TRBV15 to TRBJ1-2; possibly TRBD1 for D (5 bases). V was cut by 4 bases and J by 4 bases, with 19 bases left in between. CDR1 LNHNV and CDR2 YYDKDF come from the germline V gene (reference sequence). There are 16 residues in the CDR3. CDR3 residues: CATSNVQGSWGYGYTF. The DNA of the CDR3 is TGTGCCACCAGCAATGTGCAGGGATCTTGGGGCTATGGCTACACCTTC.

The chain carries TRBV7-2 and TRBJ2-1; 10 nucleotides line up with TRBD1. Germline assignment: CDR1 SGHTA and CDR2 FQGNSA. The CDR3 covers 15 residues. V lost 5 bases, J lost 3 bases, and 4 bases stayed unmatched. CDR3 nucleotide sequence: TGTGCCAGCAGCAAAGGGACAGGGGTCTACAATGAGCAGTTCTTC. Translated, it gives CASSKGTGVYNEQFF.

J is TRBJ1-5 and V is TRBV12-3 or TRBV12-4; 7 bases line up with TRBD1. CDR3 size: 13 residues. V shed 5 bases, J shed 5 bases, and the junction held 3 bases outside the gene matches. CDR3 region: CASSTGVHQPQHF. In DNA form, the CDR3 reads TGTGCCAGCAGTACAGGGGTTCATCAGCCCCAGCATTTT.

CDR3 sequence (DNA): TGTGCCAGCTCACCCGGGACAACCCAAGAGACCCAGTACTTC. Protein sequence: CASSPGTTQETQYF. The V call is TRBV18, the J call TRBJ2-5; a possible D gene is TRBD1 (6 bases). There are 14 residues in the CDR3. V was clipped by 3 bases and J by 1 base, with 9 bases between them. Germline loops: CDR1 KGHSH, CDR2 LQKENI. The full variable domain, with the rest looked up from reference TRBV18 and TRBJ2-5, is NAGVMQNPRHLVRRRGQEARLRCSPMKGHSHVYWYRQLPEEGLKFMVYLQKENIIDESGMPKERFSAEFPKEGPSILRIQQVVRGDSAAYFCASSPGTTQETQYFGPGTRLLVL.

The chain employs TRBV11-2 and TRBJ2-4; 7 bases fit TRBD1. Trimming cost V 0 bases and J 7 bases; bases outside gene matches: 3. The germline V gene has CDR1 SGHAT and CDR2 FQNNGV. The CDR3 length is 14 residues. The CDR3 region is CASSLDRQGNIQYF. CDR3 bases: TGTGCCAGCAGCTTAGATCGACAGGGCAACATTCAGTACTTC.